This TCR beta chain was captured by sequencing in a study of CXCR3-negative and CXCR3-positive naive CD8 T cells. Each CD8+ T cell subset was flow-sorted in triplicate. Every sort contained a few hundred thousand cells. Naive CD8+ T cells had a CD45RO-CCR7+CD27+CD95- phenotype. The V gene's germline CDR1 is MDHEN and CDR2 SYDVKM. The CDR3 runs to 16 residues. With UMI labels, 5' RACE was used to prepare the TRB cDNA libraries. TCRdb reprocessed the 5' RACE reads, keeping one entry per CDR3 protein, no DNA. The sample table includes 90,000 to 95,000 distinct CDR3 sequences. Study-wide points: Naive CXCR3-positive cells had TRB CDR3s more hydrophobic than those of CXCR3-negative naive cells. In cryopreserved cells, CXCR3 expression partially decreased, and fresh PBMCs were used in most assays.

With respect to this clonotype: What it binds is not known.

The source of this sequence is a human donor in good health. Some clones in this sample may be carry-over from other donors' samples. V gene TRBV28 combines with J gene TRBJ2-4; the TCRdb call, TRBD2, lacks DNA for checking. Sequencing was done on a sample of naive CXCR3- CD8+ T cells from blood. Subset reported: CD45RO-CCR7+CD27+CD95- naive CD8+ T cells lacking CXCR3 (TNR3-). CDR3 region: CASSLGLFLAKNIQYF. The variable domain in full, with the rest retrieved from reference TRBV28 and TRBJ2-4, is DVKVTQSSRYLVKRTGEKVFLECVQDMDHENMFWYRQDPGLGLRLIYFSYDVKMKEKGDIPEGYSVSREKKERFSLILESASTNQTSMYLCASSLGLFLAKNIQYFGAGTRLSVL.